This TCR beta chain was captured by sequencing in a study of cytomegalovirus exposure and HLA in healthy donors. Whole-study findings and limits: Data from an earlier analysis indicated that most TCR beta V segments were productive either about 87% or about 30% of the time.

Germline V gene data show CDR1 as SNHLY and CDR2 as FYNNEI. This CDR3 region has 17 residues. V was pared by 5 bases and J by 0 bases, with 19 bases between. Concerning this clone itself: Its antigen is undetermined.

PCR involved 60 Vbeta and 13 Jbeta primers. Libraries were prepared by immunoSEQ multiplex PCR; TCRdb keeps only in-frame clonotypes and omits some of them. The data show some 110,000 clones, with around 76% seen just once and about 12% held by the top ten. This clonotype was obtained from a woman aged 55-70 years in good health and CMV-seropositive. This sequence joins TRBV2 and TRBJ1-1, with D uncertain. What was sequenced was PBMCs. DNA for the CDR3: TGTGCCAGCAGTCGAGTAACAGATACCGCTATGAACACTGAAGCTTTCTTT. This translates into CASSRVTDTAMNTEAFF. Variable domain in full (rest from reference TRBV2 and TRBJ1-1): EPEVTQTPSHQVTQMGQEVILRCVPISNHLYFYWYRQILGQKVEFLVSFYNNEISEKSEIFDDQFSVERPDGSNFTLKIRSTKLEDSAMYFCASSRVTDTAMNTEAFFGQGTRLTVV.